This T cell receptor (beta chain) emerged from a study of CD8+ T cells in alopecia areata (dated by TCRdb to 2016 to 2019). Context from the whole study: Treated patients were enrolled in an open-label pilot trial of oral tofacitinib at 5 to 10 mg twice daily for moderate-to-severe alopecia areata. Biopsies were taken from tofacitinib-treated patients at baseline and at 4 and 24 weeks of treatment, and a later scalp biopsy was taken in several of the tofacitinib-treated patients. Scalp clonality was compared among normal scalp (n=4), patchy alopecia areata scalp (n=8), and alopecia totalis/universalis scalp (n=8). To study T cell clonal expansion in alopecia areata, the researchers applied high-throughput TCRbeta sequencing to both the C3H/HeJ mouse model and human patients. The RNA source kit depended on sample type: the PAXgene miRNA kit for fixed scalp, the miRNeasy kit for PBMCs, and the RNeasy kit for mouse skin. Tofacitinib was administered for 6 to 18 months, and 6 months of follow-up off drug were then conducted to assess delayed response and recurrence. TCRbeta CDR3 regions were amplified by immunoSEQ multiplex PCR using 35 Vbeta forward and 13 Jbeta reverse primers. Disease severity in treated patients was measured with the SALT score, which quantifies the percentage of affected scalp surface area. Scalp tissue and sorted CD4+ and CD8+ peripheral blood T cells from patchy and totalis/universalis alopecia areata patients and from healthy controls were covered by human TCRbeta sequencing. Study-wide findings and limitations: Tofacitinib significantly lowered scalp clonality and the number of expanded CD8+ clones among the top 100 scalp clones. Many expanded lesional clones persisted in scalp and blood during tofacitinib treatment, which may partly explain relapse after stopping treatment. The treated cohort was small, with a single nonresponder, so links between baseline CD8+ expansion and response need larger studies. Shared TCR sequences between patients were less evident than in mice, which may be partly attributable to HLA diversity in the patient population. Unlike mouse skin, which is dominated by gammadelta T cells, normal human skin has resident alphabeta T cells that are also sequenced, and this complicates analysis of the scalp TCR repertoire. Lesional scalp, especially in alopecia totalis/universalis, showed higher clonality and more expanded CD8+ clones than normal scalp, suggesting antigenic drive.

The sample's treatment or condition label, in plain terms: oral pan-JAK inhibitor, 5-10 mg twice daily. Lesional scalp punch biopsies and peripheral blood were obtained from alopecia areata patients. PBMCs were isolated by density centrifugation and stained for CD3, CD4 and CD8, after which CD4+ and CD8+ T cells were sorted on a FACSAria. Library generation was performed with the immunoSEQ multiplex PCR assay. For TCR sequencing, RNA was extracted from every sample and reverse transcribed into cDNA to serve as template. First-strand cDNA was synthesized using SuperScript III with a 2:1 mix of oligo-dT and random hexamers. A synthetic immune receptor repertoire was used to assess amplification bias, and residual bias was removed computationally. The paper's data handling went like this. After raw reads were preprocessed to remove errors, the CDR3 was defined following IMGT conventions as running from the conserved cysteine to phenylalanine. Clonality was calculated as 1 minus Shannon entropy normalized by log2 of the number of productive unique TCRs. Scalp TCRbeta sequences were cross-referenced with sorted blood CD4 and CD8 repertoires so that the CD4 or CD8 identity of scalp clones could be inferred. In its TCRdb copy, this immuneACCESS table keeps in-frame sequences only and misses some clones. Where compared with another copy, unresolved V genes explain less than half of these, and the others have no known cause. The V and J calls and the clone size are those of that table, but D and trimming were determined from the DNA. The sample contains some 180,000 clones, about 47% of them found a single time. Around 10% of the sample goes to the ten largest clones.

As concerns this clone: The target of this receptor is not known. Base-call qualities are not available, and no considerably larger clone is one nucleotide away.

This sequence originates from a human donor with alopecia areata. Sample: CD8+ T cells sorted from blood, taken around week 54, from a patient treated with tofacitinib.

The nucleotide sequence is given as TGTGCCATCAGTGATGGGAGCAATCAGCCCCAGCATTTT. Its amino acids are CAISDGSNQPQHF. Recombination linked TRBV10-3 to TRBJ1-5; the D gene lacks a confident call. The CDR3 numbers 13 residues from cysteine through phenylalanine. The retained sequence is limited to the CDR3, 39 bases, with the frame set at the first base. In the germline V gene, CDR1 corresponds to ENHRY and CDR2 to SYGVKD. Trimming at the junction amounts to 3 bases on V and 1 base on J, and the germline ends lie 4 bases apart.